The rows below give T cell receptor beta chains drawn from one sample of a study of vaccination effects on CD4 cells after COVID-19. Clones were read by immunoSEQ multiplex PCR, and TCRdb kept only the in-frame ones, dropping some. The sample contains around 21,000 clones, around 62% of which appear only once. The antigens of these receptors remain unknown. Sequenced material: CD4+ T cells from PBMCs cultured with HCoV-NL63 spike peptides, taken before COVID-19 vaccination. The receptor set was obtained from a human donor who received a COVID-19 vaccine. CDR3s include the opening cysteine and the closing phenylalanine or tryptophan.

v_gene	len	j_gene	CDR3aa
TRBV7-2	14	TRBJ1-5	CASSLPPGTQPQHF
TRBV7-8	14	TRBJ1-5	CASSRDRGNQPQHF
TRBV5-1	13	TRBJ1-2	CASSREQGFGYTF
TRBV4-1	15	TRBJ2-1	CASSQSGQGYGEQFF
TRBV11-2	15	TRBJ2-5	CASSRDNGGQETQYF
TRBV7-9	16	TRBJ2-1	CASSFRLAGATNEQFF
TRBV18	16	TRBJ1-6	CASSPVKGTDNSPLHF
TRBV25-1	14	TRBJ1-1	CASSGQGRLTEAFF
TRBV11-2	16	TRBJ2-1	CASSLYGVSGVNEQFF
TRBV18	13	TRBJ1-2	CASSRRGDYGYTF
TRBV5-5	14	TRBJ1-6	CASSSGQSNSPLHF
TRBV30	14	TRBJ1-6	CATEEGTLNSPLHF
TRBV6-1	15	TRBJ2-2	CASSELAGGPGELFF
TRBV13	15	TRBJ2-7	CASHPVRASSYEQYF
TRBV5-5	13	TRBJ2-7	CASSLPTAWEQYF
TRBV5-1	16	TRBJ1-3	CASSFGGGTSGNTIYF
TRBV4-1	13	TRBJ1-2	CASSQDEGYGYTF
TRBV27	15	TRBJ2-5	CASSPGQGNAETQYF
TRBV4-2	15	TRBJ1-2	CASSGTGSRRDGYTF
TRBV5-1	12	TRBJ2-5	CASRTLGETQYF
TRBV5-1	15	TRBJ1-5	CASSFTGDSNQPQHF
TRBV5-1	17	TRBJ2-2	CASSFPSGRVGTGELFF
TRBV5-1	13	TRBJ2-1	CASSLLAGGEQFF
TRBV6-4	14	TRBJ1-2	CASSATGKDYGYTF
TRBV5-1	14	TRBJ2-2	CASSLWGDSAWLFF
TRBV30	12	TRBJ2-5	CAWSRGGETQYF
TRBV12-3/TRBV12-4	12	TRBJ2-1	CASSGQVGEQFF
TRBV6-6	17	TRBJ1-5	CASSQRTGVFSNQPQHF
TRBV6-5	13	TRBJ2-7	CASPRPGANEQYF
TRBV6-1	16	TRBJ1-6	CASSVQGPSYNSPLHF
TRBV5-1	17	TRBJ2-3	CASSPRGGLAGGDTQYF
TRBV11-3	14	TRBJ2-5	CASSLSQGAETQYF
TRBV7-8	16	TRBJ1-4	CASSSLARASDEKLFF
TRBV13	16	TRBJ2-1	CASSSLGGGPDNEQFF
TRBV14	13	TRBJ1-2	CASSLTGGLGYTF
TRBV18	15	TRBJ2-4	CASSKTIQGGDIQYF
TRBV25-1	15	TRBJ2-7	CASSDGNRGSYEQYF